This TCR beta chain was observed in a study of blood T cell repertoires in COVID-19. Study information: Specimens from acute and convalescent COVID-19 originated in the United States, Italy and Spain. The cDNA or gDNA used as material had been derived from T cells, B-cell-depleted T cells, or PBMCs.

The authors' processing: Amplifying reference gene primers gave estimates of nucleated cell counts. Clones were read by immunoSEQ multiplex PCR, and TCRdb kept only the in-frame ones, dropping some. V, J and clone size were drawn from that table, and D and trimming were deduced from the DNA. This table holds over 150,000 clones, more than 65% found once. CDR3 length: 15 amino acids. CDR1 and CDR2 from the germline V gene are MDHEN and SYDVKM. V lost 6 bases and J lost 7; bases outside the gene matches: 9. The source material was peripheral blood. This receptor was obtained from a man aged 70-80 years with active or convalescent COVID-19. This rearrangement joins TRBV28 to TRBJ2-7; 13 bases match TRBD2. The CDR3 is CASRALAGGPGEQYF. As DNA, the CDR3 is TGTGCCAGCAGAGCACTAGCGGGAGGGCCGGGTGAGCAGTACTTC.